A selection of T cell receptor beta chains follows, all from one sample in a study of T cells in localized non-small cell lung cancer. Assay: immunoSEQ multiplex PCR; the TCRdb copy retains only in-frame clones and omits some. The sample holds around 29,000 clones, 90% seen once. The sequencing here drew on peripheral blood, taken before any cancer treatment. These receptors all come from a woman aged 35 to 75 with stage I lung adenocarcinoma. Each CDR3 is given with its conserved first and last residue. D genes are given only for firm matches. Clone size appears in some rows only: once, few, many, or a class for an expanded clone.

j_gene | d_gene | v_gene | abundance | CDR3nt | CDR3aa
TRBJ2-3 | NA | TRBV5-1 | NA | TGCGCCAGCAGCTTACTTAGCGGAGGGGGCACAGATACGCAGTATTTT | CASSLLSGGGTDTQYF
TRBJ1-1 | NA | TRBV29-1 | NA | TGCAGCGTTGAGGCAGGGATGAACACTGAAGCTTTCTTT | CSVEAGMNTEAFF
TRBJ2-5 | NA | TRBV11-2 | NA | TGTGCCAGCAGCTCGAACCCTCGGGCGCCAGAGACCCAGTACTTC | CASSSNPRAPETQYF
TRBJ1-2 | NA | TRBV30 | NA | TGTGCCTGGAGTCCCGCTAATAAGGGGGGGGACTATGGCTACACCTTC | CAWSPANKGGDYGYTF
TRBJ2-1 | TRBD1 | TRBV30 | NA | TGTGCCTGGAGGACAGGGGACTACAATGAGCAGTTCTTC | CAWRTGDYNEQFF
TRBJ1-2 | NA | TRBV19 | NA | TGTGCCAGTAGTCCCCGGACAGAGAACTATGGCTACACCTTC | CASSPRTENYGYTF
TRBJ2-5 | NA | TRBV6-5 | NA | TGTGCCAGCAGTACCTTCGTGCGGCGGGAGACCCAGTACTTC | CASSTFVRRETQYF
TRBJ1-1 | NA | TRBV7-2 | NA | TGTGCCAGCAGCGGAGGGACGGTGAACACTGAAGCTTTCTTT | CASSGGTVNTEAFF
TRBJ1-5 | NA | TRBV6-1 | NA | TGTGCCAGCAGCACAAGGGGCAATCAGCCCCAGCATTTT | CASSTRGNQPQHF
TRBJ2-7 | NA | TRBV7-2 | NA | TGTGCCAGCAGCTTAAACGGCAGGGGCTACGAGCAGTACTTC | CASSLNGRGYEQYF
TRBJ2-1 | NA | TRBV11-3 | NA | TGTGCCAGCAGACTTTCGGCTAGCGACTACAATGAGCAGTTCTTC | CASRLSASDYNEQFF
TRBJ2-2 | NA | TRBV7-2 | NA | TGTGCCAGCAGCTTAGGGTTTGCGGACCCCTACACCGGGGAGCTGTTTTTT | CASSLGFADPYTGELFF
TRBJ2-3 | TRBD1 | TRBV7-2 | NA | TGTGCCAGCAGCTCGACAGGGAAGGCAGATACGCAGTATTTT | CASSSTGKADTQYF
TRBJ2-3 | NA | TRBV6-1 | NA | TGTGCCAGCAGTGAAGCGGGGTGGGGGGGCGGCCGCACAGATACGCAGTATTTT | CASSEAGWGGGRTDTQYF
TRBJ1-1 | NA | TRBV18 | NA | TGTGCCAGCTCACCTTCTACGGGGAACACTGAAGCTTTCTTT | CASSPSTGNTEAFF
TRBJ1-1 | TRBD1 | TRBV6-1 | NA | TGTGCCAGCAGTGAAAATTTTGGGGCAGGGGGGAACACTGAAGCTTTCTTT | CASSENFGAGGNTEAFF
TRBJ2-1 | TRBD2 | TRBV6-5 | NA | TGTGCCAGCAGTTCTCCCGGACTAGCTCCTGAGCAGTTCTTC | CASSSPGLAPEQFF
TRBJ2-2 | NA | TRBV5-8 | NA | TGTGCCAGCAGCCGCAGGGGAGTGTACACCGGGGAGCTGTTTTTT | CASSRRGVYTGELFF
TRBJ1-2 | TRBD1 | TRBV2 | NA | TGTGCCAGCGGGACAGGGGGCCAGGGCTACACCTTC | CASGTGGQGYTF
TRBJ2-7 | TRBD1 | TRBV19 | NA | TGTGCCAGTAGTATCGAGACAGGGTCGGTCTACGAGCAGTACTTC | CASSIETGSVYEQYF
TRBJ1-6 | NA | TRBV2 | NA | TGTGCCAGCTGGCTAGGGGTTACATGGAATTCACCCCTCCACTTT | CASWLGVTWNSPLHF
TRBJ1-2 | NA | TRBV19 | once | TGTGCCAGTAGTTCTGAACGGGACGCCGTACCTAACTATGGCTACACCTTC | CASSSERDAVPNYGYTF
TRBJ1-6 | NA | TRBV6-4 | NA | TGTGCCAGCAGTGAGAATAGGGCGGCCAATTCACCCCTCCACTTT | CASSENRAANSPLHF